This TCR beta chain was recorded in a study of CD8 T cells in Susac syndrome. The length of the CDR3 is 19 residues. Per germline, CDR1 SGHTA and CDR2 FQGNSA. The V gene lost 5 bases and the J gene lost 0 bases, with 20 bases spanning the gap. General study results and limits: TCR sequencing and HLA analysis covered a relatively small number of individuals. Repertoires of Susac syndrome CD4+ T cells lacked clonal expansion.

RNA in amounts of roughly 0.5 to 1 ug was reverse transcribed with random hexamers. Amplification of TCR beta CDR3 spanned 54 Vbeta and 13 Jbeta via immunoSEQ multiplex PCR. TCRdb re-called the immunoSEQ multiplex PCR reads through MiXCR, storing one row per CDR3 protein. The sample includes 150,000 to 200,000 distinct CDR3 sequences, approximately 94% of them seen just once. Patients with Susac syndrome met diagnostic criteria that were recently defined for definite or probable disease. Worth noting for this clonotype: What it binds is unknown.

The clonotype was recovered from a human donor with Susac syndrome. The V and J genes are TRBV7-2 and TRBJ1-6, with D perhaps matching TRBD1 (5 bases). The sequencing input was CD4+ T cells from PBMCs. CDR3 in amino acids: CASSPDRPGKSSYNSPLHF. The CDR3 region has the DNA TGTGCCAGCAGCCCCGACCGACCAGGGAAGAGCTCCTATAATTCACCCCTCCACTTT.